The clone carrying this TCR beta chain has a handful of counts. Its cognate antigen is unknown. This record belongs to a study of identical twins. Study results and caveats: Models underestimated TCR alpha sharing (out-of-frame) in monozygotic twins. Insertions ran lower in abundant cord blood beta clonotypes, though not in memory repertoires.

Template switching added a universal primer binding site, and final cDNA carried unique molecular identifiers. Each CDR3 protein is one row after TCRdb ran MiXCR on the 5' RACE reads. The profile shows around 250,000 distinct CDR3 sequences, 6.5% of them singletons. V lost 6 bases, J lost 4 bases, and 12 bases stayed unmatched. CDR1 is SGHDT, CDR2 YYEEEE, per germline. The CDR3 loop spans 15 amino acids. The same data also contributed to another study, on T cells expressing NK-cell markers. That investigation notes: The study did not resolve the HCMV specificity of expanded NKG2C+ T cell clones.

The sequence was collected from a woman between 18 and 29 years old in good health. The specimen was CD8+ T cells sorted from blood. The rearrangement uses TRBV5-6 and TRBJ1-2, with TRBD1 matching over 7 bases. The CDR3 is CASTPGQKRGYGYTF. CDR3 coding DNA: TGTGCCAGCACCCCGGGACAGAAAAGGGGCTATGGCTACACCTTC.